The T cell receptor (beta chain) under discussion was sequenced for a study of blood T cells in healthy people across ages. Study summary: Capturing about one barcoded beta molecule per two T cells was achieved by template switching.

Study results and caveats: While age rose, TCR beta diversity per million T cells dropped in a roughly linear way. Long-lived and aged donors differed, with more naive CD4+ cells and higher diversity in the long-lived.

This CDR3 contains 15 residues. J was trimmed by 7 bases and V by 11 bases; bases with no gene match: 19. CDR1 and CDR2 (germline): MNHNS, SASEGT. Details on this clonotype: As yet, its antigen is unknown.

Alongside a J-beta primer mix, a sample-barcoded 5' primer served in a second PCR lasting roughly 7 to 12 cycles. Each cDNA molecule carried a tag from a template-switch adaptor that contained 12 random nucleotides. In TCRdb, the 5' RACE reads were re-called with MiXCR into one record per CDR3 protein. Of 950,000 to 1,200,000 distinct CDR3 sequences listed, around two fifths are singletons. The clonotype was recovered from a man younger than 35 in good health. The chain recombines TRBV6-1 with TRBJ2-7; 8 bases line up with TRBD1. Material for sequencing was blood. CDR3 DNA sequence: TGTGCCGTATCAAGGGGGGACAGGATTAGGAATGAGCAGTACTTC. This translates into CAVSRGDRIRNEQYF.